This TCR beta chain was found in a study of OX40 agonist ivuxolimab in advanced cancers. Regarding the research as a whole: Ivuxolimab was a fully human IgG2 agonistic monoclonal antibody targeting the costimulatory receptor OX40 (CD134). Patients were allowed to have had prior anti-PD-1, anti-PD-L1 or anti-CTLA-4 therapy, and approximately 41% of the dose-escalation patients had previously received checkpoint inhibitors. A male proportion of 70% to 90% and a mean age of 60 years, ranging from about 20 to 79, were recorded for the dose-escalation cohort. Of the roughly 52 dose-escalation patients, hepatocellular carcinoma was present in around 19, melanoma in around 15, renal cell carcinoma in 9 and head and neck cancer in 9. Partial responses occurred in three dose-escalation patients: two with cutaneous melanoma and one with hepatocellular carcinoma. The point of sequencing TCRbeta in the periphery was to test whether ivuxolimab changed TCR sequence diversity and drove clonal T-cell expansion. Intravenous ivuxolimab was administered to patients every 2 weeks at six dose levels: 0.01, 0.1, 0.3, 1.5, 3 and 10 mg/kg. The monotherapy dose-escalation portion (N of about 50 patients) of the phase I ivuxolimab trial is reported in the paper.

A note on this clone: Its antigen has not been determined. No much larger clone is present one base from it, and per-base qualities are unavailable.

Patients with autoimmune disease history or receiving systemic immunosuppression were excluded from the trial. Peripheral blood for TCR sequencing was collected from all dose cohorts at baseline, on cycle 4 day 1, and on cycle 7 day 1. The samples were drawn from a first-in-human, open-label, multicenter phase I dose-escalation trial of ivuxolimab. Adults with locally advanced or metastatic melanoma, renal cell, hepatocellular, or head and neck squamous cell carcinoma were enrolled in the trial. Before TCR sequencing, CD4+ T cells and CD8+ T cells were sorted from peripheral blood as separate populations. There are 15 amino acids in the CDR3, from cysteine to phenylalanine inclusive. Only the CDR3 part of the read is kept: 45 bases, read in frame from the first base. V is cut back by 0 bases and J by 8 bases, with 6 bases in the junction unmatched. CDR1 is given as SGDLS and CDR2 as YYNGEE, both from the germline V gene.

Genomic DNA was isolated from the sorted cells so that the TCRbeta CDR3 region could be sequenced. TCRbeta CDR3 regions were sequenced using the immunoSEQ Assay. The table was pulled from immuneACCESS by TCRdb, which kept in-frame rearrangements only. Such tables lose some clones; where checked, under half of the loss comes from unresolved V genes, and the rest has no known cause. Recorded for this sample are tens of thousands of clones; 80% to 90% of them occurred a single time. The ten largest clones take up 5.4% of the sample. What the study reported, not specific to this receptor: In the 0.1-3.0 mg/kg groups, partial responders had among the lowest normalized peripheral clonal expansion, particularly in CD8+ T cells. Antigen specificity was not determined for the clonally expanded peripheral T cells. Low levels of normalized T-cell clonal expansion were also seen in some patients who did not respond. After ivuxolimab, expanded clones were on average more numerous among CD8+ T cells than among CD4+ T cells. At doses of 0.1 to 3.0 mg/kg, clonal expansion of both CD4+ and CD8+ blood T cells was observed from baseline to week 6.

Recombination joined TRBV9 with TRBJ2-1, with 9 central nucleotides matching TRBD2. The source of this sequence is an adult with an advanced solid tumor such as melanoma, head and neck, liver or kidney cancer. This material consisted of CD4+ or CD8+ T cells sorted from blood, taken in a trial of the OX40 agonist ivuxolimab. The DNA sequence follows: TGTGCCAGCAGCGTAGTTAGCGGGAGTGTCCATGAGCAGTTCTTC. Its protein is CASSVVSGSVHEQFF. The variable domain in full, with residues beyond the CDR3 obtained from the reference TRBV9 and TRBJ2-1 genes, is DSGVTQTPKHLITATGQRVTLRCSPRSGDLSVYWYQQSLDQGLQFLIQYYNGEERAKGNILERFSAQQFPDLHSELNLSSLELGDSALYFCASSVVSGSVHEQFFGPGTRLTVL.